Listed below are T cell receptor beta chains from one sample, sequenced in a study of blood T cell repertoires in COVID-19. Repertoires were generated with immunoSEQ multiplex PCR, while TCRdb's copy carries only in-frame clones and drops some. This sample has 250,000 or so clones, with around 81% found just once. The sequenced sample was PBMCs or T cells enriched from blood (not recorded which). Receptor source: a man aged 50-60 years who had recovered from COVID-19. Each CDR3 is given with its conserved first and last residue. D genes are given only for firm matches. A clone size is listed for some rows: how often the clone was seen (once, few, many), or a class if it is expanded.

v_gene	d_gene	abundance	j_gene	CDR3aa	CDR3nt
TRBV27	.	.	TRBJ1-1	CASSPMHPGPQPNTEAFF	TGTGCCAGCAGTCCCATGCACCCGGGTCCGCAACCGAACACTGAAGCTTTCTTT
TRBV7-7	TRBD1	once	TRBJ2-7	CASSLDDDRAWEQYF	TGTGCTAGCAGCTTAGACGATGACAGGGCGTGGGAGCAGTACTTC
TRBV7-3	TRBD1	.	TRBJ2-7	CASSETGKDEQYF	TGTGCCAGCAGCGAGACAGGGAAAGACGAGCAGTACTTC
TRBV19	TRBD1	.	TRBJ1-5	CASTRDRGIQPQHF	TGTGCCAGCACAAGGGACAGGGGGATTCAGCCCCAGCATTTT
TRBV27	TRBD1	.	TRBJ1-1	CASRRGQGVNRNTEAFF	TGTGCCAGCAGACGAGGACAGGGGGTTAATCGAAACACTGAAGCTTTCTTT
TRBV7-2	.	.	TRBJ2-3	CASRPGLTTSTDTQYF	TGTGCCAGCAGACCGGGACTTACCACTAGCACAGATACGCAGTATTTT
TRBV11-2	TRBD2	.	TRBJ2-4	CASSFGTSGRAEDIQYF	TGTGCCAGCAGCTTTGGGACTAGCGGGAGGGCCGAGGACATTCAGTACTTC
TRBV7-6	TRBD2	.	TRBJ2-3	CASSLVPGLEDPSTDTQYF	TGTGCCAGCAGCTTAGTACCGGGACTAGAGGATCCTAGCACAGATACGCAGTATTTT
TRBV11-2	TRBD2	once	TRBJ2-1	CASSLSGRPNEQFF	TGTGCCAGCAGCTTGAGCGGGAGGCCGAATGAGCAGTTCTTC
TRBV5-6	TRBD1	.	TRBJ1-1	CASSPPGGTGTEAFF	TGTGCCAGCAGCCCCCCAGGGGGGACAGGCACTGAAGCTTTCTTT
TRBV7-3	TRBD2	.	TRBJ2-2	CASSISGDTGELFF	TGTGCCAGCAGTATTAGCGGGGACACCGGGGAGCTGTTTTTT
TRBV12-5	.	.	TRBJ2-5	CASGLYEGAGLETQYF	TGTGCTAGTGGTTTGTACGAAGGGGCGGGATTGGAGACCCAGTACTTC
TRBV2	TRBD1	.	TRBJ2-7	CASRAPGTASYEQYF	TGTGCCAGCAGAGCTCCCGGGACAGCGAGCTACGAGCAGTACTTC
TRBV30	TRBD2	.	TRBJ2-5	CAWSVRAGGYQETQYF	TGTGCCTGGAGTGTTCGTGCGGGGGGGTACCAAGAGACCCAGTACTTC
TRBV6-5	.	few	TRBJ2-7	CASHSVYEQYF	TGTGCCAGCCACTCGGTTTACGAGCAGTACTTC
TRBV27	TRBD2	.	TRBJ2-5	CASGTGGLASGTQYF	TGTGCCAGCGGCACCGGGGGACTAGCGTCGGGGACCCAGTACTTC
TRBV10-3	TRBD1	.	TRBJ2-7	CAISGIDRDRGVGEQYF	TGTGCCATCAGTGGCATTGACCGGGACAGGGGTGTGGGTGAGCAGTACTTC
TRBV7-8	TRBD2	.	TRBJ2-7	CASSQSGGAYEQYF	TGTGCCAGCAGCCAAAGCGGGGGGGCCTACGAGCAGTACTTC
TRBV5-1	TRBD2	.	TRBJ2-3	CASGLASTDTQYF	TGCGCCAGCGGACTAGCGAGCACAGATACGCAGTATTTT
TRBV28	.	.	TRBJ1-2	CASSRGGYGYTF	TGTGCCAGCAGTCGGGGAGGCTATGGCTACACCTTC
TRBV7-2	.	.	TRBJ2-1	CACRMGGYNEQFF	TGTGCCTGTAGGATGGGGGGTTACAATGAGCAGTTCTTC
TRBV4-3	TRBD1	.	TRBJ1-1	CASSPRTGGAVNTEAFF	TGCGCCAGCAGCCCTCGGACAGGGGGCGCCGTGAACACTGAAGCTTTCTTT
TRBV5-1	.	.	TRBJ1-5	CASSLAAEPQHF	TGCGCCAGCAGCTTGGCCGCGGAGCCCCAGCATTTT
TRBV7-6	.	.	TRBJ2-1	CASSRAGNYNEQFF	TGTGCCAGCAGCCGAGCCGGGAATTACAATGAGCAGTTCTTC
TRBV6-2/TRBV6-3	.	.	TRBJ2-2	CASSRTQGTGELFF	TGTGCCAGCAGTCGCACCCAGGGGACCGGGGAGCTGTTTTTT
TRBV27	TRBD2	.	TRBJ2-7	CASSLSTSGPYEQYF	TGTGCCAGCAGTTTATCTACTAGCGGCCCATACGAGCAGTACTTC
TRBV11-2	.	.	TRBJ1-5	CASSQAGRGGNQPQHF	TGTGCCAGCAGCCAGGCGGGCAGGGGAGGCAATCAGCCCCAGCATTTT
TRBV10-3	TRBD1	.	TRBJ2-7	CAISEGTGNAYEQYF	TGTGCCATCAGTGAGGGGACAGGCAACGCCTACGAGCAGTACTTC
TRBV28	.	.	TRBJ1-6	CASSPQIIVSYNSPLHF	TGTGCCAGCAGTCCACAAATTATTGTTTCCTATAATTCACCCCTCCACTTT
TRBV3-1/TRBV3-2	TRBD2	few	TRBJ2-5	CASSLFSGRRETQYF	TGTGCCAGCAGCCTTTTTAGCGGGAGGAGAGAGACCCAGTACTTC
TRBV7-2	TRBD1	.	TRBJ1-2	CASSLATGYGYTF	TGTGCCAGCAGCTTAGCGACAGGGTATGGCTACACCTTC
TRBV12-3/TRBV12-4	.	.	TRBJ2-7	CASSLPPDEQYF	TGTGCCAGCAGCCTCCCTCCAGACGAGCAGTACTTC